This T cell receptor beta chain was sequenced during a study of cytomegalovirus exposure and HLA in healthy donors. The study, taken as a whole, reports: Immune exposure information available was restricted to CMV serostatus.

Germline trimming cut 3 bases from V and 3 bases from J; bases unmatched to any gene: 4. The CDR3 length is 15 residues. Germline values: CDR1 PRHDT, CDR2 FYEKMQ (reference sequence). 60 Vbeta and 13 Jbeta primers were used in PCR. Sequencing was performed with immunoSEQ multiplex PCR; in TCRdb, only in-frame clones are kept and a portion is missing. In the table there are 55,000 to 70,000 clones, roughly 80% of which are singletons. This clone was seen a single time. Its target is not known. The origin of this receptor is a male donor in good health and CMV-seropositive. This chain uses TRBV13 with TRBJ2-7; 11 bases match TRBD1. Input material: PBMCs. CDR3 residues: CASSFRTGGIYEQYF. The CDR3 DNA reads TGTGCCAGCAGCTTCAGGACAGGGGGCATCTACGAGCAGTACTTC.